This TCR beta chain was documented in a study of T cells in localized non-small cell lung cancer. Study-wide findings and caveats: Only one tumor region was sequenced, so heterogeneity remains possible. Median around 62 top-100 tumor clones were shared with paired adjacent lung. Of the tissues analyzed, uninvolved adjacent lung showed maximal T cell clonality, greater than tumor.

In regard to this clone: Antigen specificity is unknown.

Deletions cut 1 base from V and 8 bases from J, with 8 bases between. Germline V gene sequence: CDR1 SEHNR, CDR2 FQNEAQ (reference sequence). This CDR3 is built from 13 residues. Measured with immunoSEQ multiplex PCR; TCRdb has only the in-frame clones, and not every one. This sample carries about 77,000 clones, more than 75% of them seen once, and the ten largest clones take 20% to 25%. This specimen consisted of peripheral blood, obtained before any cancer treatment. The sequence was collected from a woman aged 35-75 years with stage I squamous cell lung carcinoma. This chain joins TRBV7-9 and TRBJ1-4; D remains ambiguous. Here the CDR3 reads CASSLGSNEKLFF. The CDR3 region has the DNA TGTGCCAGCAGCTTAGGCAGCAACGAAAAACTGTTTTTT.